This T cell receptor beta chain stems from a study of blood T cell repertoires in COVID-19. Study summary: Samples of COVID-19 (acute and convalescent) were obtained from the United States, Italy and Spain. PBMCs, B-cell-depleted T cells, or T cells were the source of the cDNA or gDNA that made up the material.

The junction had 11 bases not matched to a gene; V was cut back by 4 bases and J by 7 bases. There are 16 residues in the CDR3. Germline V gene lookup returns CDR1 MGHRA and CDR2 YSYEKL. How the authors handled the data: For nucleated cells, counts were estimated from reference gene primer amplification. Only in-frame clones appear in the TCRdb table, and some are missing; sequencing was by immunoSEQ multiplex PCR. The V and J calls and clone size were taken over from that table, and D and trimming were inferred from the DNA. The profile covers about 140,000 clones, with approximately 78% appearing a single time and less than 5% taken by the ten largest.

The TCR comes from an elderly woman with acute or convalescent COVID-19. Specimen: peripheral blood. The chain carries TRBV4-1 and TRBJ2-7; 12 nucleotides match TRBD2. The CDR3 here is CASSRRTSGTLFEQYF. In DNA, the CDR3 is TGCGCCAGCAGCCGAAGGACTAGCGGGACCCTTTTTGAGCAGTACTTC.